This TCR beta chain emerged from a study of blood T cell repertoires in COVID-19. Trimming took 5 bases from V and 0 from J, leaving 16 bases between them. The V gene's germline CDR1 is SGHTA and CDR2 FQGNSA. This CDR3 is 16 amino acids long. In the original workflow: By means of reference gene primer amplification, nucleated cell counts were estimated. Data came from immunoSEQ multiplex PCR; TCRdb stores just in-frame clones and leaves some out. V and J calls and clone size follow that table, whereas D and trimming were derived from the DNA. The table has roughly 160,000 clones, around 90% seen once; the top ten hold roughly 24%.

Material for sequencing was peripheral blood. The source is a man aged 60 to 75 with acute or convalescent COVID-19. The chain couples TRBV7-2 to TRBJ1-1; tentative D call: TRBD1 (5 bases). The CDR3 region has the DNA TGTGCCAGCAGCGGGGGGGTGACAAGTATGAACACTGAAGCTTTCTTT. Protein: CASSGGVTSMNTEAFF.